The rows below give T cell receptor beta chains drawn from one sample of a study of T cell clusters in autoimmune cytopenias. Each CDR3 protein gets one entry in TCRdb, which reprocessed the multiplex PCR reads and gives no DNA. Found here are about 15,000 distinct CDR3 sequences; the top ten clones hold around 3.5%. These data were also reused for a study on T cell repertoires in aging, cancer and after chemotherapy.

Sequencing was carried out using peripheral blood. These TCRs come from a human donor in good health. The CDR3 runs from the conserved cysteine through the conserved F or W. Rows may omit the clone size; those that give it use once, few, many or a size class.

j_call	v_call	clone_size	cdr3_length	cdr3_aa
TRBJ2-1	TRBV30	medium-sized	13	CAWSVGPSDEQFF
TRBJ1-3	TRBV19	.	15	CASSPGVNSGNTIYF
TRBJ2-7	TRBV27	.	13	CASSLRVSYEQYF
TRBJ2-1	TRBV5-5	.	13	CASSQRQGDEQFF
TRBJ2-4	TRBV6-2/TRBV6-3	.	15	CASSYFAIAKNIQYF
TRBJ2-3	TRBV6-2/TRBV6-3	.	13	CASQLAGLHTQYF
TRBJ1-5	TRBV19	.	16	CASSIEGGQGNQPQHF
TRBJ2-7	TRBV10-3	.	14	CAISESGGGYEQYF
TRBJ2-7	TRBV30	.	18	CAWTHRVLMRTSPYEQYF
TRBJ1-2	TRBV27	.	15	CASSSSTDVNYGYTF
TRBJ2-7	TRBV30	.	15	CAWSVLGGRDYEQYF
TRBJ1-1	TRBV19	medium-sized	14	CASSMGSLNTEAFF
TRBJ2-7	TRBV6-6	.	15	CASSSTGEKSYEQYF
TRBJ2-7	TRBV5-1	.	14	CASSLEGSSYEQYF
TRBJ2-1	TRBV11-3	.	16	CASSWVAQKGINEQFF
TRBJ2-5	TRBV27	.	15	CASSPGTGAGETQYF
TRBJ1-4	TRBV30	.	11	CAWSVVGKLFF
TRBJ2-3	TRBV27	.	13	CATLGTSTDTQYF